One and the same sample provided the 8 T cell receptor beta chains below, sequenced in a study of T cells expressing NK-cell markers. TCRdb reprocessed the 5' RACE reads, with one entry per CDR3 protein and no DNA. The sample table sets out a few hundred thousand distinct CDR3 sequences. What was sequenced was blood T cells: a sorted CD56 or NKG2C T cell subset, CD4+ or CD8+ T cells, or bulk PBMC T cells (not recorded which). The receptors were sampled from a woman aged 50 to 65 in good health.

This chain uses TRBV14 with TRBJ2-3. The CDR3 is 14 residues long. The germline V gene encodes CDR1 SGHDN and CDR2 FVKESK. CDR3 in amino acids: CASSQWRWLGTQYF.

CDR3 residues: CASSERGGQTFGYTF. The genes are TRBV25-1 and TRBJ1-2; TCRdb lists TRBD1, though no DNA is available to test this call. This CDR3 contains 15 residues. Germline values: CDR1 MGHDK, CDR2 SYGVNS.

This chain joins TRBV7-3 and TRBJ2-4; TCRdb indicates TRBD1, and absent DNA this call remains unverified. CDR1 is SGHTA, CDR2 FQGTGA, per germline. This CDR3 contains 15 residues. Here the CDR3 reads CASSFLGEPGNIQYF.

The genes are TRBV9 and TRBJ2-2; the D gene TCRdb calls, TRBD1, cannot be checked with no DNA. This CDR3 is 14 amino acids long. Per the germline V gene, CDR1 is SGDLS and CDR2 is YYNGEE. The chain's CDR3 is CASSSMEGAGELFF.

CDR3 sequence reads: CASSLESWGSYNEQFF. The chain has TRBV12-3 or TRBV12-4 and TRBJ2-1. The CDR3 length is 16 residues.

This chain joins TRBV7-9 and TRBJ1-6; TCRdb outputs TRBD1, but without DNA this stays unchecked. The CDR3 totals 14 residues. Germline loops: CDR1 SEHNR, CDR2 FQNEAQ (reference sequence). The CDR3 reads CASSPWTTNSPLHF.

The CDR3 is CASSHFPNSYNEQFF. The chain combines TRBV3-1 with TRBJ2-1. This CDR3 has 15 amino acids. From germline, CDR1 is LGHDT and CDR2 YNNKEL (reference sequence).

The chain joins TRBV5-1 to TRBJ1-1; TCRdb gives TRBD1 as the D gene, but with no DNA this cannot be confirmed. CDR1 SGHRS and CDR2 YFSETQ come from the germline V gene. The CDR3 has 14 residues. The CDR3 sequence is CASSADAGQPEAFF.